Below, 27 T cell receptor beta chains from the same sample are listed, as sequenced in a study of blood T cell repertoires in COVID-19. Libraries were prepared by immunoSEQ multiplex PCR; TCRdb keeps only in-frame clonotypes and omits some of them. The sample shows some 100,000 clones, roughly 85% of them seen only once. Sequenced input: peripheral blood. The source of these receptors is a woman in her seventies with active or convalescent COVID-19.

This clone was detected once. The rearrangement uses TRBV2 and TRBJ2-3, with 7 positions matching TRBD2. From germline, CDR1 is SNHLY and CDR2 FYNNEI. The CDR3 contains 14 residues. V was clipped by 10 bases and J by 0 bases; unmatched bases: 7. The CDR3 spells CATNPAGSTDTQYF. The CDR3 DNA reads TGTGCCACCAACCCAGCGGGAAGCACAGATACGCAGTATTTT.

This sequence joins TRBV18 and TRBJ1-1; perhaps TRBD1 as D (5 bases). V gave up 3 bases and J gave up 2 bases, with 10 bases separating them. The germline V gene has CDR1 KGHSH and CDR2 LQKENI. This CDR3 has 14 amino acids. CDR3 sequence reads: CASSPFRGNTEAFF. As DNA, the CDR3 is TGTGCCAGCTCACCTTTTAGGGGAAACACTGAAGCTTTCTTT.

The CDR3 coding sequence is TGTGCCAGCAGCTTAGTAGGGGGACAGTCAAATCAGCCCCAGCATTTT. This gives the protein CASSLVGGQSNQPQHF. J is TRBJ1-5 and V is TRBV7-2, with 7 nucleotides matching TRBD1. CDR1 is SGHTA, CDR2 FQGNSA, per germline. The CDR3 runs to 16 residues. Trimming at V came to 1 base and at J to 4 bases, leaving 7 bases not matched to a gene.

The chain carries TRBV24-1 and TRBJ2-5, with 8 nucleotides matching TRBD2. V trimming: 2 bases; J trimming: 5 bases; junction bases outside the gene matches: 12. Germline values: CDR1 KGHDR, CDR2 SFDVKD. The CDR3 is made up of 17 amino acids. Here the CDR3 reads CATSDSTSRGRRETQYF. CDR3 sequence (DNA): TGTGCCACCAGTGATTCGACCTCTCGCGGGAGGAGGGAGACCCAGTACTTC.

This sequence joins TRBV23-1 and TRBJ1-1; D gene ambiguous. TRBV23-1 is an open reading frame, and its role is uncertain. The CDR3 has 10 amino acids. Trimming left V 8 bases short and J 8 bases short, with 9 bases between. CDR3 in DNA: TGCGCCAGCGGCCCCCCCGAAGCTTTCTTT. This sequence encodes CASGPPEAFF.

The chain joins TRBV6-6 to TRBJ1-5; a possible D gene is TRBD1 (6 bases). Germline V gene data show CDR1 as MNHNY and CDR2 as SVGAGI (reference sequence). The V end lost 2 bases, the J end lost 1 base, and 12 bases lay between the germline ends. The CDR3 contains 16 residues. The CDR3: CASSYPRTDSNQPQHF. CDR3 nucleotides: TGTGCCAGCAGTTACCCTAGGACAGACAGCAATCAGCCCCAGCATTTT.

The CDR3: CASSQGNTIYF. The CDR3, as DNA: TGTGCCAGCAGCCAAGGAAACACCATATATTTT. The chain employs TRBV25-1 and TRBJ1-3; D is ambiguous. V was clipped by 6 bases and J by 4 bases, with 4 bases between them. Germline V lookup: CDR1 MGHDK, CDR2 SYGVNS. The CDR3 totals 11 residues.

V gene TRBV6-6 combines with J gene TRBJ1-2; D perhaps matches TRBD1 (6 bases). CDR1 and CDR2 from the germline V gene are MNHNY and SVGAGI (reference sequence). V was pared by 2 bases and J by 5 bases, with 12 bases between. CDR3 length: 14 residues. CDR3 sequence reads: CASSYPQDSYGYTF. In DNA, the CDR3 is TGTGCCAGCAGTTACCCCCAGGACAGTTATGGCTACACCTTC.

CDR3 in amino acids: CASRRQGGDSPLHF. CDR3 in DNA: TGTGCCAGCAGGCGACAGGGAGGTGATTCACCCCTCCACTTT. V is TRBV6-5 and J is TRBJ1-6; TRBD1 agrees at 7 bases. This CDR3 has 14 residues. Germline CDR1 and CDR2: MNHEY and SVGAGI. V dropped 6 bases and J dropped 8; count of bases not matched to a gene: 7.

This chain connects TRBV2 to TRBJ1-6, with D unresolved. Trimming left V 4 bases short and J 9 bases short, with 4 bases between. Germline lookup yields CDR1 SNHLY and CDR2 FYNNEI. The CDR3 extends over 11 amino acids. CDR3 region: CASSGGSPLHF. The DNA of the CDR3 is TGTGCCAGCAGTGGCGGTTCACCCCTCCACTTT.

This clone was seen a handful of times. In nucleotides, the CDR3 is TGTGCCAGCAGCTTAACCGGGACTAGCAATGAGCAGTTCTTC. It encodes CASSLTGTSNEQFF. This rearrangement joins TRBV7-2 to TRBJ2-1; 8 bases fit TRBD2. Germline V lookup: CDR1 SGHTA, CDR2 FQGNSA. The CDR3 contains 14 residues. Trimming took 2 bases from V and 6 from J; bases not matched to a gene: 3.

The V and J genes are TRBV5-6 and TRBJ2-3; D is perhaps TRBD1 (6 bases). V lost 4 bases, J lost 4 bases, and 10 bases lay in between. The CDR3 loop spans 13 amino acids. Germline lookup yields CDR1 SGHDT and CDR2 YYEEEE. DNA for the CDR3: TGTGCCAGCAGCGTCCGGACAGCAGATACGCAGTATTTT. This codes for CASSVRTADTQYF.

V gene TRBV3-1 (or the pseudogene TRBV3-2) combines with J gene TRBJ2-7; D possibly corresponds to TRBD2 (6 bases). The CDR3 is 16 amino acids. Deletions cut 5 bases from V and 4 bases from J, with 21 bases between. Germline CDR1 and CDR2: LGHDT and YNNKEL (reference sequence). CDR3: CASSSRAGSGGYEQYF. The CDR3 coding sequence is TGTGCCAGCAGCTCCCGCGCCGGGAGCGGAGGGTACGAGCAGTACTTC.

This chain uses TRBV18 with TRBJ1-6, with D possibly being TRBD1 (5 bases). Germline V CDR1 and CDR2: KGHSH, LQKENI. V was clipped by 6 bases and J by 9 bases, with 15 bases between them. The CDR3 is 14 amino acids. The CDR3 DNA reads TGTGCCAGCTCGCCTTCGGGGGAGGGTTCACCCCTCCACTTT. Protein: CASSPSGEGSPLHF.

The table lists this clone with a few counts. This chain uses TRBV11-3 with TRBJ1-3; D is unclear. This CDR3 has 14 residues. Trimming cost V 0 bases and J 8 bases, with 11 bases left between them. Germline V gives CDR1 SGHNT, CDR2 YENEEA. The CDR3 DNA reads TGTGCCAGCAGCTTAGATCCGGGTTCAGACACCATATATTTT. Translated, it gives CASSLDPGSDTIYF.

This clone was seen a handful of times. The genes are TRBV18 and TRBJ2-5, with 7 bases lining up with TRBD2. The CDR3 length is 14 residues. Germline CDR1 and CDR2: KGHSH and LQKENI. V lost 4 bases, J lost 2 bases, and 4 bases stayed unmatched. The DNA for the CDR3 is TGTGCCAGCTCACTGTCAGCGGGGCAAGAGACCCAGTACTTC. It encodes CASSLSAGQETQYF.

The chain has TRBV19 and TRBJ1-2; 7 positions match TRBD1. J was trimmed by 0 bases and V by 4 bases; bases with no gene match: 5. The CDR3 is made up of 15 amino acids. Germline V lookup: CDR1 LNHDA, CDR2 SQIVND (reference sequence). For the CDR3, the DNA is TGTGCCAGTAGTAGGACAGGACCTACTAACTATGGCTACACCTTC. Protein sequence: CASSRTGPTNYGYTF. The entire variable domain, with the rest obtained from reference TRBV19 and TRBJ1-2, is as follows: DGGITQSPKYLFRKEGQNVTLSCEQNLNHDAMYWYRQDPGQGLRLIYYSQIVNDFQKGDIAEGYSVSREKKESFPLTVTSAQKNPTAFYLCASSRTGPTNYGYTFGSGTRLTVV.

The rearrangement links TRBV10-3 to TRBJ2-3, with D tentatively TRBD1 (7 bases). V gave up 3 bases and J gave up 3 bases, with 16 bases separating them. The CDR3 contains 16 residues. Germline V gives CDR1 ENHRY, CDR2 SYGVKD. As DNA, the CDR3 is TGTGCCATCAGTGATTTTTCACAGGGGAGGACAGATACGCAGTATTTT. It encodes CAISDFSQGRTDTQYF.

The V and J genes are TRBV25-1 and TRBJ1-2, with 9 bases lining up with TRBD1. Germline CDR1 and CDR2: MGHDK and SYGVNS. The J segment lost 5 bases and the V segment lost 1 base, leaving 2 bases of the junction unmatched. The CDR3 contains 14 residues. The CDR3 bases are TGTGCCAGCAGTGAATTGGACAGGGGATATGGCTACACCTTC. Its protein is CASSELDRGYGYTF.

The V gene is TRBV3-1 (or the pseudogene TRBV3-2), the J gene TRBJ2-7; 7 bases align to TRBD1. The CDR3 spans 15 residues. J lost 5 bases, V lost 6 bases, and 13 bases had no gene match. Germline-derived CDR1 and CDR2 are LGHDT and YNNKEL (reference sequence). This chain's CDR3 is CASSPVVTGTHEQYF. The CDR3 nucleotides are TGTGCCAGCAGTCCTGTCGTGACAGGGACCCACGAGCAGTACTTC.

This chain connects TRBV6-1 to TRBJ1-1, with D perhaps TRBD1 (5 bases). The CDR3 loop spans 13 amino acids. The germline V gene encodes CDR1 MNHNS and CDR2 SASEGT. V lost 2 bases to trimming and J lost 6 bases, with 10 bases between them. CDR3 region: CASSEWEGSEAFF. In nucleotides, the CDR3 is TGTGCCAGCAGTGAATGGGAGGGGTCTGAAGCTTTCTTT.

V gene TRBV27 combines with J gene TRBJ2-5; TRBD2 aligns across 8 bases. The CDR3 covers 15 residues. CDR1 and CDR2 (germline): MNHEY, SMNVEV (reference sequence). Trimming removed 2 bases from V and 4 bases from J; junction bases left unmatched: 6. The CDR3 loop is CASSLRGGSGETQYF. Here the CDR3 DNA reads TGTGCCAGCAGTTTACGGGGGGGGTCGGGAGAGACCCAGTACTTC.

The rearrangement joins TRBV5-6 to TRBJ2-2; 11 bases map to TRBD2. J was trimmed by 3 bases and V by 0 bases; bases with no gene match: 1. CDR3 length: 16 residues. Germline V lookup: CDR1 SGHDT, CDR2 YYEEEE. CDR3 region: CASSLVLAGDTGELFF. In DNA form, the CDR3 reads TGTGCCAGCAGCTTGGTACTAGCGGGGGACACCGGGGAGCTGTTTTTT.

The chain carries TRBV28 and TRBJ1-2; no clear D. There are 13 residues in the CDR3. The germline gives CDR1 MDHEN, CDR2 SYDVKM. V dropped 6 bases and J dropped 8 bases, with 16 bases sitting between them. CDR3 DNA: TGTGCCAGCAGGGTACCGGAGTTGGAGGGCTACACCTTC. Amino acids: CASRVPELEGYTF.

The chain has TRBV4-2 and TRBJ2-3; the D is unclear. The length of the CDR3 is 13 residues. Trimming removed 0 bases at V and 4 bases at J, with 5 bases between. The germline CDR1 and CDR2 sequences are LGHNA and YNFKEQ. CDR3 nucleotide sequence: TGTGCCAGCAGCCAAGATCGGTCAGATACGCAGTATTTT. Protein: CASSQDRSDTQYF.

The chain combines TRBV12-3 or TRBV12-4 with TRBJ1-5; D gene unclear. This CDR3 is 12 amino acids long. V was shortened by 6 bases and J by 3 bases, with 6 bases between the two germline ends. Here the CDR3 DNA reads TGTGCCAGCAGAAACTCCAATCAGCCCCAGCATTTT. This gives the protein CASRNSNQPQHF.

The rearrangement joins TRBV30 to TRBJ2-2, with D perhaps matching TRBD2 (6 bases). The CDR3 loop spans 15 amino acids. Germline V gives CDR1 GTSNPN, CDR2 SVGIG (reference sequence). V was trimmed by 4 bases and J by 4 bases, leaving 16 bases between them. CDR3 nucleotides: TGTGCCTGGACCCTACGGGGGATGGGCACCGGGGAGCTGTTTTTT. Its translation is CAWTLRGMGTGELFF.